Listed here are 10 T cell receptor beta chains from one sample, sequenced in a study of blood T cell repertoires in COVID-19. Sequenced by immunoSEQ multiplex PCR; TCRdb stores in-frame clones only, minus some. The sample carries roughly 200,000 clones, about 88% recorded once. Sequenced input: PBMCs or T cells enriched from blood (not recorded which). All receptors come from a woman aged 25 to 39 who had recovered from COVID-19.

The chain carries TRBV10-2 and TRBJ1-5; TRBD1 agrees at 7 bases. J was trimmed by 8 bases and V by 0 bases; bases with no gene match: 16. The CDR3 spans 18 residues. The germline gives CDR1 WSHSY, CDR2 SAAADI. CDR3 coding DNA: TGCGCCAGCAGTGAGTCGACGTGGCGAGGGGGCAATGGAAAGCCCCAGCATTTT. Amino acid sequence: CASSESTWRGGNGKPQHF.

J is TRBJ1-2 and V is TRBV5-1; D is unresolved. This CDR3 contains 13 residues. Germline-derived CDR1 and CDR2 are SGHRS and YFSETQ. The V end lost 4 bases, the J end lost 2 bases, and 9 bases lay between the germline ends. The CDR3: CASSRDTNYGYTF. CDR3 DNA: TGCGCCAGCAGCCGCGACACCAACTATGGCTACACCTTC. Full variable domain (outside the CDR3, taken from reference TRBV5-1 and TRBJ1-2): KAGVTQTPRYLIKTRGQQVTLSCSPISGHRSVSWYQQTPGQGLQFLFEYFSETQRNKGNFPGRFSGRQFSNSRSEMNVSTLELGDSALYLCASSRDTNYGYTFGSGTRLTVV.

This clone was seen once. The chain carries TRBV7-2 and TRBJ1-2; the match to TRBD1 covers 9 bases. Germline CDR1 and CDR2: SGHTA and FQGNSA. V was pared by 5 bases and J by 5 bases, with 9 bases of the junction left unmatched. The CDR3 covers 15 residues. In nucleotides, the CDR3 is TGTGCCAGCAGCCGGGAGACAGGGGGGTATTATGGCTACACCTTC. This codes for CASSRETGGYYGYTF.

This chain uses TRBV12-3 or TRBV12-4 with TRBJ1-2, with TRBD1 as a possible D gene (6 bases). V lost 2 bases to trimming and J lost 4 bases, with 8 bases between them. The CDR3 length is 13 residues. CDR3 in amino acids: CASSLRQAYGYTF. The CDR3 nucleotides are TGTGCCAGCAGTTTAAGACAGGCCTATGGCTACACCTTC.

The chain links TRBV5-8 to TRBJ1-1; tentative D call: TRBD1 (5 bases). Germline CDR1 and CDR2: SGHTS and YDEGEE. This CDR3 has 11 amino acids. V lost 5 bases and J lost 6, with 8 bases in between. Here the CDR3 DNA reads TGTGCCAGCAGAGGCAGGGCTGAAGCTTTCTTT. This gives the protein CASRGRAEAFF. Combining the CDR3 with reference TRBV5-8 and TRBJ1-1 gives the whole variable domain EAGVTQSPTHLIKTRGQQATLRCSPISGHTSVYWYQQALGLGLQFLLWYDEGEERNRGNFPPRFSGRQFPNYSSELNVNALELEDSALYLCASRGRAEAFFGQGTRLTVV.

The chain links TRBV5-1 to TRBJ1-4, with 8 bases fitting TRBD1. V gave up 0 bases and J gave up 4 bases; unmatched junction bases: 2. CDR1 is SGHRS, CDR2 YFSETQ, per germline. This CDR3 region has 15 residues. CDR3 loop: CASSLVGQVNEKLFF. As DNA, the CDR3 is TGCGCCAGCAGCTTGGTGGGACAGGTTAATGAAAAACTGTTTTTT.

The chain combines TRBV19 with TRBJ2-1; 12 positions match TRBD2. The CDR3 is made up of 16 amino acids. The ends lost 4 bases at V and 8 bases at J; junction bases unmatched: 9. From germline, CDR1 is LNHDA and CDR2 SQIVND (reference sequence). The chain's CDR3 is CASSTTSGGPPDEQFF. The CDR3 nucleotides read TGTGCCAGTAGTACGACTAGCGGGGGCCCGCCGGATGAGCAGTTCTTC.

The J gene is TRBJ2-7, the V gene TRBV18; weak D call: TRBD1 (5 bases). Germline V gene sequence: CDR1 KGHSH, CDR2 LQKENI. Trimming shortened V by 8 bases and J by 4 bases, and 18 bases separated the two germline ends. The CDR3 length is 14 residues. The CDR3 spells CASTQNARVYEQYF. CDR3 DNA sequence: TGTGCCAGCACCCAAAACGCCAGGGTTTACGAGCAGTACTTC.

The chain is built from TRBV6-5 and TRBJ2-3, with a possible D match to TRBD1 (6 bases). CDR1 is MNHEY, CDR2 SVGAGI, per germline. The CDR3 is 16 amino acids. Trimming removed 2 bases at V and 0 bases at J, with 12 bases between. This chain's CDR3 is CASSYQGITSTDTQYF. CDR3 bases: TGTGCCAGCAGTTACCAGGGGATAACTAGCACAGATACGCAGTATTTT.

Here the CDR3 DNA reads TGTGCCAGCAGTTACGGCGGGGGCGAAGGCTACACCTTC. Protein product: CASSYGGGEGYTF. The chain is built from TRBV6-2 or TRBV6-3 and TRBJ1-2; D is perhaps TRBD1 (6 bases). Trimming removed 2 bases from V and 8 bases from J, with 12 bases in between. The CDR3 spans 13 residues. Germline V lookup: CDR1 MNHEY, CDR2 SVGEGT.